The rows below give T cell receptor beta chains drawn from one sample of a study of siplizumab effects on memory and regulatory T cells. Only in-frame clones appear in the TCRdb table, and some are missing; sequencing was by immunoSEQ multiplex PCR. This repertoire shows more than 60,000 clones, just over 95% found once; its top ten account for around 0.086%. The sample comprised naive CD8+ T cells sorted from blood. The receptors shown here come from a human donor in good health. The CDR3 runs from the conserved cysteine through the conserved F or W. D genes are given only for firm matches. Not every row has a clone size; where given, it reads once, few, many or a size class.

v_gene	j_gene	abundance	d_gene	CDR3aa	CDR3nt
TRBV28	TRBJ1-1	NA	TRBD1	CASSFQQGADAAFF	TGTGCCAGCAGTTTTCAACAGGGGGCGGACGCGGCTTTCTTT
TRBV9	TRBJ2-7	once	NA	CASSPEGGEAYEQYF	TGTGCCAGCAGCCCAGAGGGGGGGGAAGCTTACGAGCAGTACTTC
TRBV12-5	TRBJ2-7	NA	TRBD1	CASGPGQGDDEQYF	TGTGCTAGTGGTCCGGGACAGGGGGACGACGAGCAGTACTTC
TRBV13	TRBJ2-7	NA	NA	CASSDGNYEQYF	TGTGCCAGCAGTGACGGCAACTACGAGCAGTACTTC
TRBV11-1	TRBJ2-1	NA	NA	CASSLVYNEQFF	TGTGCCAGCAGCTTAGTGTACAATGAGCAGTTCTTC
TRBV29-1	TRBJ1-1	once	NA	CSVITEKDTEAFF	TGCAGCGTAATAACTGAAAAGGACACTGAAGCTTTCTTT
TRBV7-6	TRBJ2-2	NA	TRBD2	CASSPAVAGANTGELFF	TGTGCCAGCAGCCCGGCCGTAGCGGGTGCCAACACCGGGGAGCTGTTTTTT
TRBV4-1	TRBJ2-5	NA	TRBD2	CASSQEGTSQETQYF	TGCGCCAGCAGCCAAGAGGGGACTAGTCAAGAGACCCAGTACTTC
TRBV9	TRBJ1-1	NA	TRBD1	CASSDDDRGNTEAFF	TGTGCCAGCAGCGACGACGACAGGGGAAACACTGAAGCTTTCTTT
TRBV7-9	TRBJ2-7	NA	NA	CASRNIEREQYF	TGTGCCAGCAGGAACATAGAGCGCGAGCAGTACTTC
TRBV7-2	TRBJ2-7	NA	NA	CAPWEGVISYEQYF	TGTGCCCCCTGGGAGGGGGTGATCTCCTACGAGCAGTACTTC
TRBV2	TRBJ1-2	NA	NA	CASSKQTVAEGYTF	TGTGCCAGCAGTAAGCAAACAGTGGCGGAAGGCTACACCTTC
TRBV19	TRBJ2-5	NA	NA	CASSIGGGMIETQYF	TGTGCCAGTAGTATAGGAGGGGGGATGATTGAGACCCAGTACTTC
TRBV6-4	TRBJ2-7	NA	NA	CASSDSTGQKQYF	TGTGCCAGCAGTGACTCGACTGGACAAAAGCAGTACTTC
TRBV30	TRBJ2-3	NA	NA	CAWMLGRASTDTQYF	TGTGCCTGGATGTTGGGCAGAGCAAGCACAGATACGCAGTATTTT
TRBV6-1	TRBJ2-3	NA	NA	CASLGGYTDTQYF	TGTGCCAGCTTGGGCGGTTACACAGATACGCAGTATTTT
TRBV10-3	TRBJ1-5	NA	NA	CATSESGEVNQPQHF	TGTGCCACCAGTGAGTCGGGGGAAGTCAATCAGCCCCAGCATTTT
TRBV4-3	TRBJ2-4	NA	NA	CASSQKGVGLAKNIQYF	TGCGCCAGCAGCCAAAAGGGGGTAGGGTTAGCCAAAAACATTCAGTACTTC
TRBV5-6	TRBJ2-7	NA	TRBD1	CASSLAPGQGEYEQYF	TGTGCCAGCAGCTTGGCCCCGGGACAGGGCGAATACGAGCAGTACTTC
TRBV20-1	TRBJ1-2	NA	NA	CSAPLDGYTF	TGCAGTGCCCCCCTTGATGGCTACACCTTC
TRBV10-3	TRBJ2-5	NA	TRBD2	CAISESVTSVETQYF	TGTGCCATCAGTGAGTCGGTAACTAGCGTAGAGACCCAGTACTTC
TRBV4-2	TRBJ2-5	NA	NA	CASSQDIGGQETQYF	TGTGCCAGCAGCCAAGATATCGGGGGCCAAGAGACCCAGTACTTC
TRBV7-6	TRBJ2-7	NA	TRBD2	CASSSEWGLAGGSGTYEQYF	TGTGCCAGCAGCTCCGAGTGGGGACTAGCGGGGGGATCGGGGACCTACGAGCAGTACTTC
TRBV6-5	TRBJ1-5	NA	NA	CASIPGRDNQPQHF	TGTGCCAGCATACCGGGACGGGACAATCAGCCCCAGCATTTT
TRBV25-1	TRBJ2-5	NA	NA	CASSVQGQETQYF	TGTGCCAGCAGTGTGCAGGGTCAAGAGACCCAGTACTTC